The rows below give T cell receptor beta chains drawn from one sample of a study of T cell responses to AZD1222 COVID-19 vaccine. Sequencing used immunoSEQ multiplex PCR; TCRdb keeps in-frame clones, though not all of them. The sample shows about 150,000 clones, 70% to 90% of them seen only once. Specimen: peripheral blood, collected on day 0 of AZD1222 vaccination. The receptors come from an adult in good health. The CDR3 runs from the conserved cysteine through the conserved F or W.

CASSRSKRNTEAFF | TRBJ1-1 | TRBV2
CASSFKGSSYEQYF | TRBJ2-7 | TRBV5-5
CASSLEMIGGLPYNEQFF | TRBJ2-1 | TRBV7-8
CASSLGGAGVPEQYF | TRBJ2-7 | TRBV7-2
CASSQDWGWTDTQYF | TRBJ2-3 | TRBV14
CASRWTGGELFF | TRBJ2-2 | TRBV6-5
CASSLEENTEAFF | TRBJ1-1 | TRBV12-3/TRBV12-4
CASSWGLTGELFF | TRBJ2-2 | TRBV12-3/TRBV12-4
CASSDFGHYTDTQYF | TRBJ2-3 | TRBV6-4
CASSKDGSGWYEQYF | TRBJ2-7 | TRBV11-3
CASSGWGTAEAFF | TRBJ1-1 | TRBV6-2/TRBV6-3
CASRPDRVSNQPQHF | TRBJ1-5 | TRBV27
CASSAPSGRDHEQFF | TRBJ2-1 | TRBV27
CASSRTSGSYEQYF | TRBJ2-7 | TRBV7-2
CASSVVALNTEAFF | TRBJ1-1 | TRBV2
CASSLGGSGSSDTQYF | TRBJ2-3 | TRBV5-4
CAISDRDPNYGYTF | TRBJ1-2 | TRBV10-3
CASSLTDRGTGELFF | TRBJ2-2 | TRBV7-9
CASSSLAGGGELFF | TRBJ2-2 | TRBV5-6
CASSTGTGAYEQYF | TRBJ2-7 | TRBV11-2
CASSTHGGLETQYF | TRBJ2-5 | TRBV7-9
CASSFTQGAGGELFF | TRBJ2-2 | TRBV27
CASSRTGGGYGYTF | TRBJ1-2 | TRBV6-5
CASSPTGMDNSPLHF | TRBJ1-6 | TRBV18
CASSSPRVPGANVLTF | TRBJ2-6 | TRBV5-1
CASSEEAGGGTDTQYF | TRBJ2-3 | TRBV6-1
CASSTDRTYGYTF | TRBJ1-2 | TRBV5-4
CASSQRNDWRNEQYF | TRBJ2-7 | TRBV18
CASNSPGTYYGYTF | TRBJ1-2 | TRBV19
CASSPNDRGSKPQHF | TRBJ1-5 | TRBV28
CASSYRQGGEQFF | TRBJ2-1 | TRBV6-5
CASSFGENTEAFF | TRBJ1-1 | TRBV11-2
CSVSTGTGRTEAFF | TRBJ1-1 | TRBV29-1
CASAQDTNTGELFF | TRBJ2-2 | TRBV11-2
CASTDGTALPGNTIYF | TRBJ1-3 | TRBV2
CASSLGQAENSPLHF | TRBJ1-6 | TRBV4-2
CASSVLRNEKLFF | TRBJ1-4 | TRBV2
CASTLHGGAEAFF | TRBJ1-1 | TRBV6-5
CASSTQGRRAFF | TRBJ1-1 | TRBV12-3/TRBV12-4
CAITSTGGDEKLFF | TRBJ1-4 | TRBV21-1
CATSDTDLVTGELFF | TRBJ2-2 | TRBV24-1
CASRTTGAGETQYF | TRBJ2-5 | TRBV28
CSGGPGQGAGEQYF | TRBJ2-7 | TRBV29-1
CASSPDSGIAGGYTF | TRBJ1-2 | TRBV7-2
CASSYRDEQFF | TRBJ2-1 | TRBV25-1
CASSLVPWGNTEAFF | TRBJ1-1 | TRBV5-1